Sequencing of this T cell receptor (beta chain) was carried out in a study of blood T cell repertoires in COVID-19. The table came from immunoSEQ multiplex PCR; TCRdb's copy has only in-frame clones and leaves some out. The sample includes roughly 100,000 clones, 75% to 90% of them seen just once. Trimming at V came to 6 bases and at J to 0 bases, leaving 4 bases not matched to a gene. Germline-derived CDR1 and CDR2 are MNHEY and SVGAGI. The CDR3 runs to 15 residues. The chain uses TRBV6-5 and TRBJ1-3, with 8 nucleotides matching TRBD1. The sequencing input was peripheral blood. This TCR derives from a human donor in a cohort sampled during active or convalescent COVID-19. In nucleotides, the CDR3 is TGTGCCAGCAGGAGGGACAGGATCTCTGGAAACACCATATATTTT. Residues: CASRRDRISGNTIYF.